A single sample is the source of the 4 T cell receptor beta chains below, sequenced in a study of T cells in placental villitis. The immunoSEQ assay was v4. Repertoires were generated with immunoSEQ multiplex PCR, while TCRdb's copy carries only in-frame clones and drops some. This sample carries more than 2,500 clones, roughly 70% of them seen once, and the ten largest clones take roughly a sixth. The sequencing input was placental tissue containing maternal and fetal cells. These receptors came from a human patient with infectious villitis; the placental T cells may come from both mother and fetus.

The gene calls are TRBV10-1 and TRBJ1-1; D is possibly TRBD1 (6 bases). The CDR3 consists of 15 residues. Germline V CDR1 and CDR2: WNHNN, SYGVQD (reference sequence). The V end was cut by 6 bases, the J end by 7 bases, with 21 bases between. The CDR3 DNA reads as TGCGCCAGCAGCGCCGCAAACAGGGCTCCCAATGAAGCTTTCTTT. Translating gives CASSAANRAPNEAFF.

Here the CDR3 reads CASEASDTQYF. For the CDR3, the DNA is TGTGCCAGCGAGGCGTCAGATACGCAGTATTTT. The chain is built from TRBV6-5 and TRBJ2-3; no clear D gene. In germline, CDR1 is MNHEY, CDR2 SVGAGI. Deletions cut 8 bases from V and 4 bases from J, with 7 bases between. CDR3 length: 11 residues.

The genes are TRBV10-3 and TRBJ2-5; TRBD2 agrees at 13 bases. The ends lost 6 bases at V and 4 bases at J; junction bases unmatched: 2. The CDR3 loop spans 14 amino acids. The germline V gene has CDR1 ENHRY and CDR2 SYGVKD. The CDR3 DNA reads as TGTGCCATCAGCCGACTAGCGGGGGGAGAGACCCAGTACTTC. Protein sequence: CAISRLAGGETQYF.

The chain has TRBV9 and TRBJ2-5, with 7 positions matching TRBD2. Germline V gene data show CDR1 as SGDLS and CDR2 as YYNGEE. The CDR3 is 14 amino acids. V lost 2 bases to trimming and J lost 5 bases; unmatched junction nucleotides: 6. This chain's CDR3 is CASSVNGGWETQYF. CDR3 nucleotide sequence: TGTGCCAGCAGCGTGAACGGGGGGTGGGAGACCCAGTACTTC.